This T cell receptor beta chain was sequenced in a study of brain T cells in children with intractable seizures. The CDR3 has 13 amino acids. Trimming removed 4 bases at V and 10 bases at J, with 14 bases between. Germline CDR1 reads SGHVS; CDR2 reads FNYEAQ. The assay was immunoSEQ multiplex PCR, and TCRdb's table has in-frame clones only and misses some. The sample has 60,000 to 65,000 clones; around 96% are singletons. Sequencing was limited to surgery cases with top T cell transcript signatures in brain tissue. Sample: peripheral blood, taken at surgery. The chain recombines TRBV7-6 with TRBJ2-1; tentatively, D is TRBD1 (5 bases). The receptor comes from a boy under three years old with focal cortical dysplasia and intractable seizures. CDR3 sequence (DNA): TGTGCCAGCAGCTCAGGGCTATCGAGGGAGCAGTTCTTC. Residues: CASSSGLSREQFF.